This TCR beta chain is from a study of T cell changes during pregnancy in multiple sclerosis (dated by TCRdb to the late 2010s). About the full investigation: Changes in the T cell repertoire over the course of pregnancy were examined in this study in women with multiple sclerosis.

In the case of this clone: Its antigen remains unidentified. The input lacks base qualities; no much larger clone sits a single base away.

The germline V gene provides CDR1 SGHTA and CDR2 FQGTGA. The CDR3 holds 20 amino acids from the cysteine to the phenylalanine. Only the CDR3 DNA stays, 60 bases, in frame from base 1. The germline V end is reduced by 1 base and the J end by 7 bases; junction bases left unmatched: 23. Libraries came from the immunoSEQ multiplex PCR assay. TCRdb took over this immuneACCESS table, retaining in-frame rearrangements with V and J assigned. Such tables are incomplete; in checked studies, under half of the missing clones stem from an unresolved V gene, and the remainder is unexplained. The sample table lists about 50,000 clones, about 94% of them with a count of one. About 4.7% of the sample is taken by the ten largest.

The source was CD8+ T cells from peripheral blood mononuclear cells, collected in the first trimester of pregnancy. The sequence derives from a female donor with multiple sclerosis, enrolled in a pregnancy study. The chain couples TRBV7-3 to TRBJ2-5, with 8 bases in between that match TRBD2. The CDR3 protein sequence reads: CASSLSPPVSSGAQGWTQYF. The DNA sequence is given as TGTGCCAGCAGCTTAAGCCCCCCTGTAAGTAGCGGGGCCCAGGGGTGGACCCAGTACTTC.